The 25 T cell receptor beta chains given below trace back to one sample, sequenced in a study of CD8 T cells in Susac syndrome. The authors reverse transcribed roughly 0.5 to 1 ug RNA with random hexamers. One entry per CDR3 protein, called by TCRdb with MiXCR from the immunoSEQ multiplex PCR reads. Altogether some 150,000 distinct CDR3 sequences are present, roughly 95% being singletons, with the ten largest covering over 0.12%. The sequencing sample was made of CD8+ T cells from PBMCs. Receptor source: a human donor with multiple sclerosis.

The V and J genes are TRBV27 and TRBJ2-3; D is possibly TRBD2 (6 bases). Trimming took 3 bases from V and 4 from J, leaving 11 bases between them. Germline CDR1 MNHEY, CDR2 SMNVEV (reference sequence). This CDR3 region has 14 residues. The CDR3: CASSLGLNADTQYF. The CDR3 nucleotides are TGTGCCAGCAGTTTGGGACTCAACGCAGATACGCAGTATTTT.

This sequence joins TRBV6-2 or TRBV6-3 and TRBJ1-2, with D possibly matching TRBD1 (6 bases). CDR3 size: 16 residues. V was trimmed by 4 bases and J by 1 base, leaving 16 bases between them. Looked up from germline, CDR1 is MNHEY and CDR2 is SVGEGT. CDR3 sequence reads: CASSSSTGNINYGYTF. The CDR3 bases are TGTGCCAGCAGTTCATCGACAGGCAACATTAACTATGGCTACACCTTC.

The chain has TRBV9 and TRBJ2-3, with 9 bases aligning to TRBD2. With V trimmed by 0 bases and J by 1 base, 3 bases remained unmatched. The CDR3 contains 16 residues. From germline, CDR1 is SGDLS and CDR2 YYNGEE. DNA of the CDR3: TGTGCCAGCAGCGTAGCGACTAGCGGACGCACAGATACGCAGTATTTT. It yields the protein CASSVATSGRTDTQYF.

The CDR3, as DNA: TGTGCCAGCCTCTCAAGCGTCCGGAACTATTCACCCCTCCACTTT. Amino acids: CASLSSVRNYSPLHF. The chain carries TRBV2 and TRBJ1-6, with unresolved D. V was pared by 8 bases and J by 8 bases, with 19 bases between. Germline V gives CDR1 SNHLY, CDR2 FYNNEI. This CDR3 contains 15 residues.

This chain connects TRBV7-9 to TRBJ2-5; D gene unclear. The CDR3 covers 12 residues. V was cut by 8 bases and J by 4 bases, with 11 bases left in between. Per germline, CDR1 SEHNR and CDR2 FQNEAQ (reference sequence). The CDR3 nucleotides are TGTGCCAGCGCTCCAGGTTTAGAGACCCAGTACTTC. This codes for CASAPGLETQYF. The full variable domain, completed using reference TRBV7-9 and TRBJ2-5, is DTGVSQNPRHKITKRGQNVTFRCDPISEHNRLYWYRQTLGQGPEFLTYFQNEAQLEKSRLLSDRFSAERPKGSFSTLEIQRTEQGDSAMYLCASAPGLETQYFGPGTRLLVL.

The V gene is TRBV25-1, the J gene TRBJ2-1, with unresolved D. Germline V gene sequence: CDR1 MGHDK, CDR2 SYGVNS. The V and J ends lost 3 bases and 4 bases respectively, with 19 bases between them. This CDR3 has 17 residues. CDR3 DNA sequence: TGTGCCAGCAGTGACCTCTCAGGACGGACGAGATACAATGAGCAGTTCTTC. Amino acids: CASSDLSGRTRYNEQFF.

Written as DNA, the CDR3 is TGCGCCAGCAGCCTACAGGGGGCGGACACTGAAGCTTTCTTT. Protein: CASSLQGADTEAFF. The chain couples TRBV4-1 to TRBJ1-1; 9 nucleotides line up with TRBD1. The CDR3 spans 14 residues. V dropped 4 bases and J dropped 3; count of bases not matched to a gene: 3. Germline V gives CDR1 MGHRA, CDR2 YSYEKL.

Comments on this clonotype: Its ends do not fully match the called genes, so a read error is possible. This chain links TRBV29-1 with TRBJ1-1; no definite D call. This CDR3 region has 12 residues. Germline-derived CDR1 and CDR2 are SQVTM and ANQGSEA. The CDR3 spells CSIEFVGTEAFF. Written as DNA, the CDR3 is TGCAGCATTGAATTTGTGGGGACTGAAGCTTTCTTT.

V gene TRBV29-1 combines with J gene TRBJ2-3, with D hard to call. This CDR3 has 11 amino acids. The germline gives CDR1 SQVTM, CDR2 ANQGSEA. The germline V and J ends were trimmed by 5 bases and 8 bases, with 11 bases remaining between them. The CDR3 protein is CSVPDGGTQYF. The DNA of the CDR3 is TGCAGCGTTCCGGATGGTGGTACGCAGTATTTT.

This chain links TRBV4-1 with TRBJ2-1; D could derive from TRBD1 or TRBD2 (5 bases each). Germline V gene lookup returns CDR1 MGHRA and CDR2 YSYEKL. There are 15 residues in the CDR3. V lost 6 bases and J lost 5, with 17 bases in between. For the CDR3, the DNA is TGCGCCAGCAGTCCAATCTCCGGGACCAACAATGAGCAGTTCTTC. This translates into CASSPISGTNNEQFF.

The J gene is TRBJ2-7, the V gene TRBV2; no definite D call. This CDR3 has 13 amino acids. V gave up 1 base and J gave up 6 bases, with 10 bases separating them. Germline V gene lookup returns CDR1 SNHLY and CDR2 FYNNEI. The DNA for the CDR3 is TGTGCCAGCAGTGAAGTCAGTTCTGGCGAGCAGTACGTC. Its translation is CASSEVSSGEQYV.

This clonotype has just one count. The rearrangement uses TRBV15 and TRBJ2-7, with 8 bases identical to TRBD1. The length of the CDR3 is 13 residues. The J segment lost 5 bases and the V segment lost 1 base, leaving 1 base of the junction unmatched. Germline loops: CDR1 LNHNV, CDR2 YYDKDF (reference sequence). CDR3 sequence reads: CATSRAGGDEQYV. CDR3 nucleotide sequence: TGTGCCACCAGCAGAGCAGGGGGCGACGAGCAGTACGTC.

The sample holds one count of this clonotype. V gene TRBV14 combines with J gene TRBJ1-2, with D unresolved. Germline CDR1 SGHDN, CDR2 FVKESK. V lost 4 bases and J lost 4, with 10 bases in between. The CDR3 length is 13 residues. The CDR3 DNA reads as TGTGCCAGCAGCCCAGTCGTAAGCTATGGCTACACCTTC. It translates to CASSPVVSYGYTF.

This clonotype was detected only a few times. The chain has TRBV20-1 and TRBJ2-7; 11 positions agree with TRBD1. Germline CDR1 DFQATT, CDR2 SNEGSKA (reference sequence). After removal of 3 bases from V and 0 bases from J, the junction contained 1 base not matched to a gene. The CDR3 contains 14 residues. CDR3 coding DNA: TGCAGTGCTAGGGGACAGGGGGTCTCCTACGAGCAGTACTTC. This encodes CSARGQGVSYEQYF.

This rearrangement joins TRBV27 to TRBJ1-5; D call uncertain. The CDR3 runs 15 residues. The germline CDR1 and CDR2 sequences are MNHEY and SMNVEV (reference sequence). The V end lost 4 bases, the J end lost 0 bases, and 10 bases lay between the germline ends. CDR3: CASSSRAYSNQPQHF. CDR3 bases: TGTGCCAGCAGTTCCCGGGCCTATAGCAATCAGCCCCAGCATTTT.

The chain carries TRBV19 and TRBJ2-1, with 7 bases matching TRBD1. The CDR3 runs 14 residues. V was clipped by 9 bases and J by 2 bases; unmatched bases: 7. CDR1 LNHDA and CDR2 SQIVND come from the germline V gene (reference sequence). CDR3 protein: CASEPGQPYNEQFF. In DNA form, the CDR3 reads TGTGCCAGCGAGCCGGGACAGCCCTACAATGAGCAGTTCTTC.

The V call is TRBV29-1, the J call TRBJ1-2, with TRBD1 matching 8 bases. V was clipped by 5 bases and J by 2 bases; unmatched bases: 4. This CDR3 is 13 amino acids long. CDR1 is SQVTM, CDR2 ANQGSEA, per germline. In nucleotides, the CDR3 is TGCAGCGTTTCAGGGGGCGCGAACTATGGCTACACCTTC. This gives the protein CSVSGGANYGYTF.

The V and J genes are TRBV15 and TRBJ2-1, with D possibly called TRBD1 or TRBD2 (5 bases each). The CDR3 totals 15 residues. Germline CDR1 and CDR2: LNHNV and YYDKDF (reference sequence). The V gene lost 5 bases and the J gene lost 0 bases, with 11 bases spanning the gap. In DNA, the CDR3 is TGTGCCACCAGCGGGACCCCGAGCTCCTACAATGAGCAGTTCTTC. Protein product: CATSGTPSSYNEQFF.

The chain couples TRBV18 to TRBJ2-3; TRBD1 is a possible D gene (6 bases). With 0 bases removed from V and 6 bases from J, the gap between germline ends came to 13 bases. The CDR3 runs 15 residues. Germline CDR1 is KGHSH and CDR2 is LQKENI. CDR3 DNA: TGTGCCAGCTCACCACCGGGGGCAGTGAGGGATACGCAGTATTTT. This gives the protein CASSPPGAVRDTQYF.

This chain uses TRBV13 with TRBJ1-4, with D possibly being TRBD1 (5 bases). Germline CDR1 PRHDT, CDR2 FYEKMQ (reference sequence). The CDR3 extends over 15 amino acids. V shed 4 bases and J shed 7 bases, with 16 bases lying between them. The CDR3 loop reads CASSSGRGGSEKLFF. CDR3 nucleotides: TGTGCCAGCAGCTCCGGTCGGGGGGGAAGTGAAAAACTGTTTTTT.

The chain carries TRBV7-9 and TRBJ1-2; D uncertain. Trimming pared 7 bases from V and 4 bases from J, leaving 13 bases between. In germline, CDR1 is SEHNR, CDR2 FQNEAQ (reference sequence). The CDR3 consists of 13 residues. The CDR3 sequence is CASMLEKAYGYTF. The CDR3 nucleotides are TGTGCCAGCATGTTAGAGAAAGCCTATGGCTACACCTTC.

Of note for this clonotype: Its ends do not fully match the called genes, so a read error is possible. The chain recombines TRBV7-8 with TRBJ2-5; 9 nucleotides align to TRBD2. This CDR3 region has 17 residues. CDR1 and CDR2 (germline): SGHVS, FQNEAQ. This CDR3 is CASSLAFGLAGKETQYF. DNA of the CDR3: TGTGCCAGCAGCCTAGCGTTCGGTCTAGCGGGGAAAGAGACCCAGTACTTC.

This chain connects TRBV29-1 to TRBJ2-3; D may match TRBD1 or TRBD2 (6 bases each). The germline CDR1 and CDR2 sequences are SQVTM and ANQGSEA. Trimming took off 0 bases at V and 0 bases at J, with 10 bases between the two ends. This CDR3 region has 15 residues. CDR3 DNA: TGCAGCGTTGAAGAAAGGGGGGCCAGCACAGATACGCAGTATTTT. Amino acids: CSVEERGASTDTQYF.

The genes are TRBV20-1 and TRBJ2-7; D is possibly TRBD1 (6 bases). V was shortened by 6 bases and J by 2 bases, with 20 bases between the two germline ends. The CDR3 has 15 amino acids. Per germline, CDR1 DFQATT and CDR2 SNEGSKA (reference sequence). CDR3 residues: CSARPLGQLTYEQYV. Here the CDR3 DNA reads TGCAGTGCAAGACCCCTCGGACAGCTAACCTACGAGCAGTACGTC.

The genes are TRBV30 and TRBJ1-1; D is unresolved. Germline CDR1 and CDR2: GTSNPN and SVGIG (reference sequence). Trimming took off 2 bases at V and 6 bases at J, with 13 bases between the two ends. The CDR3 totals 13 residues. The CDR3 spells CAWSSGSSPEAFF. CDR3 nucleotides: TGTGCCTGGAGTTCTGGCTCGAGCCCTGAAGCTTTCTTT.